The entry below describes one TCR beta chain. The data derive from a study of blood T cell repertoires in COVID-19. Study overall: Both acute and convalescent COVID-19 samples were obtained from the United States, Italy and Spain. PBMCs, B-cell-depleted T cells, or T cells provided the cDNA or gDNA that made up the material.

The CDR3 consists of 15 residues. The V gene lost 2 bases and the J gene lost 14 bases, with 19 bases spanning the gap. Per the germline V gene, CDR1 is MNHEY and CDR2 is SVGAGI. In the original analysis: By means of reference gene primer amplification, nucleated cell counts were estimated. Only in-frame clones appear in the TCRdb table, and some are missing; sequencing was by immunoSEQ multiplex PCR. D and trimming were read from the DNA, whereas the V and J calls and clone size are those reported in that table. The sample has 18,000 or so clones, around 91% seen once. This sequence joins TRBV6-5 and TRBJ1-6; D might be TRBD1 (5 bases). Sequenced sample: peripheral blood. The receptor's source is a human donor in a cohort sampled during active COVID-19. The CDR3 DNA is TGTGCCAGCAGTTACACCGCGGCGGGGGTAAAAACCCTCCACTTT. This translates into CASSYTAAGVKTLHF.